This T cell receptor (beta chain) was obtained from a study of shared clonotypes between healthy human individuals. Background on the study: Per-donor plates numbered three CD4 naive, three CD4 memory, two CD8 naive and one CD8 memory. Study conclusions and caveats: Compared with memory subsets, naive subsets generally had larger estimated richness. Non-shared clonotypes had lower generation probabilities than those shared by all four donors.

The V end was cut by 1 base, the J end by 2 bases, with 9 bases between. Germline values: CDR1 SGHDT, CDR2 YYEEEE. The CDR3 is made up of 15 amino acids. Sequencing was performed with immunoSEQ multiplex PCR; in TCRdb, only in-frame clones are kept and a portion is missing. The sample lists 2,500,000 or so clones, approximately 92% occurring once. In the case of this clone: Its antigen is unknown.

Input material: naive CD4+ T cells sorted from blood. Subset here: CD45RA+ positively selected. J is TRBJ2-2 and V is TRBV5-6; the D is unclear. The sequence came from a man younger than 35 in good health. For the CDR3, the DNA is TGTGCCAGCAGCTTGTTAATGACAAACACCGGGGAGCTGTTTTTT. This encodes CASSLLMTNTGELFF.